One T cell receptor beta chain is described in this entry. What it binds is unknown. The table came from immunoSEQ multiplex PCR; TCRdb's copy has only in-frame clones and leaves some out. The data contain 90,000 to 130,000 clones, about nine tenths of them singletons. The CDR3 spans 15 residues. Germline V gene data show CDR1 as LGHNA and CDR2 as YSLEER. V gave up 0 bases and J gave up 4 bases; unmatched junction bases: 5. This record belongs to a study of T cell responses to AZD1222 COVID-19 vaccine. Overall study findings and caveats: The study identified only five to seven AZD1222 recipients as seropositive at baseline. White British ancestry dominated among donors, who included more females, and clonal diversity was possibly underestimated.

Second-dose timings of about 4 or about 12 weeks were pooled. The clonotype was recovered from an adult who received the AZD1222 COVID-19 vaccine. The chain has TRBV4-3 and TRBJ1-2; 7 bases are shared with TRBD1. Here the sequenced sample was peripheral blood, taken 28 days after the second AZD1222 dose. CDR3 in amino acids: CASSQDGTARYGYTF. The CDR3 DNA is TGCGCCAGCAGCCAAGATGGGACAGCACGCTATGGCTACACCTTC.